This T cell receptor beta chain was recovered during a study of cytomegalovirus exposure and HLA in healthy donors. About the study: Researchers found that roughly 81% of almost 400 genotyped donors fell within the Caucasian-associated ancestry cluster. Study observations and caveats: Analysis was carried out at a later point, and it linked a missense DCLRE1C variant to TCR beta V- and J-gene trimming.

PCR employed 60 Vbeta and 13 Jbeta primers. Under the authors' procedure: There were about 80 million unique TCR beta chains by a later count, and about 12 million of them were shared. Using immunoSEQ multiplex PCR, the repertoire was profiled, and TCRdb retains in-frame clones only, with some absent. That table supplies the V and J calls and clone size; D and trimming were determined from the DNA. The sample holds more than 100,000 clones; under 70% are singletons and the top ten take less than 2%. A word on this clone: Antigen unknown.

Trimming removed 8 bases at V and 1 base at J, with 15 bases between. The germline V gene encodes CDR1 MNHEY and CDR2 SMNVEV (reference sequence). CDR3 length equals 15 residues. Sequencing was carried out using PBMCs. The chain couples TRBV27 to TRBJ1-5, with D unresolved. This receptor was obtained from a man younger than 35 in good health and CMV-seronegative. The CDR3 DNA reads as TGTGCCAGCCGCCCTCGGGGAATAAGCAATCAGCCCCAGCATTTT. Translation: CASRPRGISNQPQHF.